This TCR beta chain is drawn from a study of cytomegalovirus exposure and HLA in healthy donors. The assay was immunoSEQ multiplex PCR, and TCRdb's table has in-frame clones only and misses some. Among 55,000 to 85,000 clones listed, over 90% were seen once. Regarding this clone: The antigen is not known.

Regarding the study as a whole: There were 150 or so TCR beta chains listed as cytomegalovirus-associated.

The receptor comes from a woman aged 18-29 years in good health and CMV-seronegative. The sequenced sample was PBMCs.

The CDR3 region has the DNA TGTGCCAGCGGGACAGGACGTAACTATGGCTACACCTTC. Translated: CASGTGRNYGYTF. The chain is built from TRBV6-1 and TRBJ1-2, with TRBD1 matching 8 bases. The V segment lost 8 bases and the J segment 1 base; nucleotides outside the gene matches: 3. From germline, CDR1 is MNHNS and CDR2 SASEGT. This CDR3 contains 13 residues.